Each of the 8 T cell receptor beta chains below was sequenced from the same sample in a study of vaccination and CD4 T cells after COVID-19 (dated by TCRdb to between 2021 and 2024). For these TCRs, the target antigens are not known. Library generation was performed with PCR. Sequenced using an Illumina iSeq 100. At the Johns Hopkins FTIC core, DNA from the cultured CD4+ T cells underwent TCR sequencing with the Oncomine TCR Beta short-read assay. The public reads were reanalyzed by TCRdb: fastp trimming at Q25, MiXCR alignment, in-frame beta chains only. Each record represents a unique CDR3 protein, reported with the most common genes and DNA among its rows. This sample holds more than 13,000 distinct CDR3 sequences; 53% were observed only once. Over 3.5% of the sample rests with the top ten. What this sample's treatment or condition label stands for: roughly 10-day PBMC culture with coronavirus spike peptide pools or control peptides (ViraFEST assay).

The source material was CD4+ T cells from blood, cultured in vitro, sampled before SARS-CoV-2 vaccination. The source of these receptors is a human donor who had recovered from COVID-19.

The rearrangement joins TRBV19 to TRBJ1-2, with a tentative D call TRBD1 (5 bases). Germline CDR1 is LNHDA and CDR2 is SQIVND (reference sequence). The CDR3 is 15 residues long. V gave up 5 bases and J gave up 3 bases, with 16 bases separating them. The DNA of the CDR3 is TGTGCCAGTAGTGCCGGGACGGATTCCCACTATGGCTACACCTTC. Protein: CASSAGTDSHYGYTF.

The chain is built from TRBV15 and TRBJ2-5; D is perhaps TRBD2 (5 bases). The CDR3 has 17 amino acids. Germline CDR1 and CDR2: LNHNV and YYDKDF (reference sequence). Trimming removed 0 bases from V and 1 base from J, with 15 bases in between. The CDR3 sequence is CATSRDRFRSGQETQYF. DNA of the CDR3: TGTGCCACCAGCAGAGATCGTTTTCGAAGCGGCCAAGAGACCCAGTACTTC.

The CDR3, as DNA: TGTGCCAGCAGTGAAAACACCGTGGGAGGGAACGGTGGCTACACCTTC. It codes for CASSENTVGGNGGYTF. The genes are TRBV6-1 and TRBJ1-2; D is undetermined. This CDR3 is 16 amino acids long. CDR1 and CDR2 (germline): MNHNS, SASEGT. The germline V and J ends were trimmed by 2 bases and 7 bases, with 20 bases remaining between them.

The gene calls are TRBV20-1 and TRBJ1-1; D may be TRBD1 (6 bases). With 5 bases removed from V and 6 bases from J, the gap between germline ends came to 22 bases. CDR1 is DFQATT, CDR2 SNEGSKA, per germline (reference sequence). The CDR3 loop spans 15 amino acids. The CDR3 region has the DNA TGCAGTGCTGACCGCGGAAACGGACAGTTCGCTGAAGCTTTCTTT. Translated: CSADRGNGQFAEAFF.

V gene TRBV10-1 combines with J gene TRBJ1-1; unclear D gene. Per the germline V gene, CDR1 is WNHNN and CDR2 is SYGVQD (reference sequence). V lost 5 bases and J lost 0, with 7 bases in between. This CDR3 comprises 13 residues. CDR3 coding DNA: TGCGCCAGCAGTAGAAACATGAACACTGAAGCTTTCTTT. Amino acids: CASSRNMNTEAFF.

This clonotype was detected a few times. The chain joins TRBV5-4 to TRBJ2-3; D uncertain. Germline CDR1 SGHNT, CDR2 YYREEE (reference sequence). Trimming left V 0 bases short and J 2 bases short, with 10 bases between. This CDR3 contains 15 residues. The DNA for the CDR3 is TGTGCCAGCAGCTTGGGTTGGACCTACACAGATACGCAGTATTTT. Protein: CASSLGWTYTDTQYF.

V and J are TRBV6-1 and TRBJ1-2; D might be TRBD1 (6 bases). The CDR3 contains 12 residues. CDR1 is MNHNS and CDR2 is SASEGT in the germline V gene. Trimming removed 6 bases at V and 8 bases at J, with 13 bases between. The CDR3 coding sequence is TGTGCCAGCAGACAGGGACCAGGGGGCTACACCTTC. This sequence encodes CASRQGPGGYTF.

This clonotype was detected only a few times. The gene calls are TRBV27 and TRBJ2-2, with TRBD2 matching 9 bases. CDR1 and CDR2 from the germline V gene are MNHEY and SMNVEV (reference sequence). V lost 4 bases, J lost 1 base, and 4 bases stayed unmatched. CDR3 length: 16 residues. This CDR3 reads CASSSPSGVNTGELFF. The CDR3 region has the DNA TGTGCCAGCAGTTCACCTAGCGGGGTGAACACCGGGGAGCTGTTTTTT.